This TCR beta chain was obtained from a study of cytomegalovirus exposure and HLA in healthy donors. The overall study: The approximately 120 validation repertoires were produced on the same platform as the 670 or so repertoires of the first cohort. This was reported in a later analysis.

Findings of the study overall: The authors listed approximately 160 TCR beta chains as cytomegalovirus-associated.

This CDR3 comprises 15 residues. With 4 bases clipped from V and 0 bases from J, the junction kept 5 bases outside the gene matches. Per germline, CDR1 MDHEN and CDR2 SYDVKM. This clone turned up a few times. The antigen is unknown. The method was immunoSEQ multiplex PCR; TCRdb's version includes in-frame clones alone and lacks a portion of them. Of about 38,000 clones detected, roughly 91% appear once; the ten largest clones hold approximately 3.2%. The validation cohort, a group of under 150 subjects, included the donors and was separate from the roughly 620-subject first cohort. The chain links TRBV28 to TRBJ1-2; TRBD1 matches at 7 bases. The sample comprised PBMCs. This sequence originates from a young man in good health and CMV-seronegative. CDR3 protein: CASSSDRVANYGYTF. CDR3 nucleotide sequence: TGTGCCAGCAGTTCTGACAGGGTAGCTAACTATGGCTACACCTTC.